This T cell receptor beta chain is drawn from a study of CD8+CD57+ T cells in acquired aplastic anemia. As to this clonotype: One end of the junction is discordant with germline, which a read error may explain.

Investigators profiled TCR beta VDJ and CDR3 from genomic DNA template. TCRdb re-derived calls from the reads in MiXCR, one entry per CDR3 protein. The table lists 200,000 or so distinct CDR3 sequences, around 66% of them singletons, with about 43% in the top ten. The CDR3 contains 15 residues. Germline V gene data show CDR1 as SGHTA and CDR2 as FQGNSA. This rearrangement joins TRBV7-2 to TRBJ2-7; possible D gene TRBD2, 7 bases. The receptor comes from a human donor with severe aplastic anemia or a healthy control (not recorded which). The sequenced sample consisted of sorted CD4+, CD8+, or CD8+CD57+ T cells (not recorded which) from PBMCs. CDR3 protein: CASSQEAGGRGEQYF. Written as DNA, the CDR3 is TGCGCCAGCAGCCAAGAGGCCGGGGGGCGGGGCGAGCAGTACTTC.